This passage covers 20 T cell receptor beta chains from one sample sequenced in a study of T cell responses to AZD1222 COVID-19 vaccine. Sequenced by immunoSEQ multiplex PCR; TCRdb stores in-frame clones only, minus some. The repertoire includes 200,000 or so clones, almost 90% of them detected once, and around 8% sits in the top ten. This material consisted of peripheral blood, taken on day 0 of AZD1222 vaccination. These receptors all stem from an adult in good health.

This chain uses TRBV19 with TRBJ2-7; 9 bases fit TRBD1. The germline CDR1 and CDR2 sequences are LNHDA and SQIVND (reference sequence). V was pared by 3 bases and J by 6 bases, with 9 bases of the junction left unmatched. The CDR3 consists of 15 residues. The CDR3 protein is CASSMNRGHQVEQYF. The CDR3 DNA is TGTGCCAGTAGTATGAACAGGGGGCATCAGGTCGAGCAGTACTTC. Combining the CDR3 with reference TRBV19 and TRBJ2-7 gives the whole variable domain DGGITQSPKYLFRKEGQNVTLSCEQNLNHDAMYWYRQDPGQGLRLIYYSQIVNDFQKGDIAEGYSVSREKKESFPLTVTSAQKNPTAFYLCASSMNRGHQVEQYFGPGTRLTVT.

The CDR3 DNA reads as TGTGCCAGCAGCCTCCGCCAGGGTCAGCCCCAGCATTTT. Translating it yields CASSLRQGQPQHF. This chain joins TRBV12-3 or TRBV12-4 and TRBJ1-5; TRBD1 is a possible D gene (5 bases). The CDR3 contains 13 residues. V was pared by 6 bases and J by 6 bases, with 12 bases between.

The chain has TRBV6-1 and TRBJ1-2; D uncertain. Germline assignment: CDR1 MNHNS and CDR2 SASEGT. V lost 3 bases and J 8 bases, leaving 10 bases between the germline ends. The CDR3 has 12 amino acids. The CDR3 bases are TGTGCCAGCAGTGATTCAGGTTCGGGCTACACCTTC. Its protein product is CASSDSGSGYTF.

The V and J genes are TRBV2 and TRBJ1-1; possible D gene TRBD1, 5 bases. Trimming cost V 2 bases and J 5 bases, with 12 bases left between them. Germline V gives CDR1 SNHLY, CDR2 FYNNEI. The CDR3 runs to 14 residues. The CDR3 DNA reads as TGTGCCAGCAGTGAACAGGGATATTTTACTGAAGCTTTCTTT. Its protein product is CASSEQGYFTEAFF.

The chain employs TRBV28 and TRBJ2-7, with 9 bases lining up with TRBD1. After removal of 7 bases from V and 3 bases from J, the junction contained 10 bases not matched to a gene. This CDR3 is 15 amino acids long. From germline, CDR1 is MDHEN and CDR2 SYDVKM. CDR3 loop: CASTYTGTGYYEQYF. The CDR3 DNA sequence: TGTGCCAGCACTTATACCGGGACAGGGTACTACGAGCAGTACTTC.

This clone appeared a single time. This chain connects TRBV6-1 to TRBJ1-1, with D hard to call. Germline CDR1 reads MNHNS; CDR2 reads SASEGT. The CDR3 is 15 amino acids. Trimming left V 3 bases short and J 2 bases short, with 13 bases between. CDR3 nucleotide sequence: TGTGCCAGCAGTGAGCTAAGCAGATTTAACACTGAAGCTTTCTTT. Translating it yields CASSELSRFNTEAFF.

The V and J genes are TRBV9 and TRBJ2-1; TRBD2 matches at 7 bases. V was pared by 5 bases and J by 0 bases, with 5 bases of the junction left unmatched. Germline assignment: CDR1 SGDLS and CDR2 YYNGEE. CDR3 length: 15 amino acids. The CDR3 DNA sequence: TGTGCCAGCAGGGCCGCGGGGGACTCCTACAATGAGCAGTTCTTC. Translation gives CASRAAGDSYNEQFF.

This clone was detected only a few times. The chain joins TRBV14 to TRBJ1-2, with D hard to call. V lost 4 bases and J lost 6, with 12 bases in between. This CDR3 is built from 13 residues. Looked up from germline, CDR1 is SGHDN and CDR2 is FVKESK. This CDR3 reads CASSPRGTDGYTF. DNA of the CDR3: TGTGCCAGCAGCCCTCGGGGTACAGATGGCTACACCTTC.

This clone was found a few times. The chain links TRBV7-3 to TRBJ2-7; 9 nucleotides match TRBD1. The V and J ends lost 4 bases and 3 bases, in that order; junction bases with no gene match: 7. Germline V gene lookup returns CDR1 SGHTA and CDR2 FQGTGA. This CDR3 contains 15 residues. DNA of the CDR3: TGTGCCAGCAGCTCGTCCGGGACAGGGTACTACGAGCAGTACTTC. This codes for CASSSSGTGYYEQYF.

This clone has only one observation. This chain joins TRBV13 and TRBJ2-7; no reliable D call. Germline V CDR1 and CDR2: PRHDT, FYEKMQ (reference sequence). The CDR3 runs to 14 residues. V was pared by 2 bases and J by 5 bases, with 13 bases between. DNA for the CDR3: TGTGCCAGCAGCTTAAGGCTCCGGCGCGACGAGCAGTACTTC. Protein sequence: CASSLRLRRDEQYF.

This clone appeared once. This chain links TRBV5-1 with TRBJ1-2; possibly TRBD1 for D (5 bases). Germline V CDR1 and CDR2: SGHRS, YFSETQ. CDR3 length: 14 residues. Between the trimmed V and J ends, which lost 1 base and 4 bases, there was a span of 11 bases. CDR3 region: CASSLSTETYGYTF. The CDR3 nucleotides are TGCGCCAGCAGCTTGTCGACAGAGACCTATGGCTACACCTTC.

In DNA form, the CDR3 reads TGTGCCAGCAGCCCGGACGGATCTAGGGATCAGCCCCAGCATTTT. Translation: CASSPDGSRDQPQHF. This chain connects TRBV11-2 to TRBJ1-5; D remains ambiguous. Germline CDR1 and CDR2: SGHAT and FQNNGV. Trimming shortened V by 5 bases and J by 5 bases, and 16 bases separated the two germline ends. The CDR3 runs to 15 residues.

Concerning this clone: The same CDR3 also results from other DNA sequences found in this sample. This chain uses TRBV9 with TRBJ2-7; D is perhaps TRBD2 (7 bases). Trimming removed 0 bases from V and 2 bases from J, with 9 bases in between. The germline V gene encodes CDR1 SGDLS and CDR2 YYNGEE. The CDR3 spans 14 residues. The CDR3 nucleotides are TGTGCCAGCAGCGTAGGCGGGGGCACCTACGAGCAGTACTTC. Translating it yields CASSVGGGTYEQYF.

CDR3 loop: CAGASSGGSYGYTF. DNA for the CDR3: TGTGCCGGGGCCTCTTCCGGTGGTAGCTATGGCTACACCTTC. The V and J genes are TRBV2 and TRBJ1-2; D may be TRBD1 (5 bases). Trimming cost V 11 bases and J 4 bases, with 20 bases left between them. The CDR3 spans 14 residues. Germline assignment: CDR1 SNHLY and CDR2 FYNNEI. Drawing the rest from reference TRBV2 and TRBJ1-2, the complete variable domain is EPEVTQTPSHQVTQMGQEVILRCVPISNHLYFYWYRQILGQKVEFLVSFYNNEISEKSEIFDDQFSVERPDGSNFTLKIRSTKLEDSAMYFCAGASSGGSYGYTFGSGTRLTVV.

The chain combines TRBV3-1 (or the pseudogene TRBV3-2) with TRBJ2-7; 7 positions agree with TRBD1. CDR1 is LGHDT and CDR2 is YNNKEL in the germline V gene (reference sequence). The CDR3 sequence is 13 residues long. V lost 5 bases, J lost 6 bases, and 7 bases stayed unmatched. CDR3 nucleotides: TGTGCCAGCAGCTGGGACAGCCCTGGCGAGCAGTACTTC. As protein: CASSWDSPGEQYF.

The chain joins TRBV30 to TRBJ2-3; D is ambiguous. V was pared by 0 bases and J by 0 bases, with 13 bases between. CDR1 and CDR2 from the germline V gene are GTSNPN and SVGIG (reference sequence). This CDR3 comprises 16 residues. The CDR3 here is CAWSVARLLSTDTQYF. In DNA, the CDR3 is TGTGCCTGGAGTGTCGCAAGGCTATTAAGCACAGATACGCAGTATTTT.

The chain combines TRBV9 with TRBJ2-5, with D possibly TRBD1 on 6 matching bases. Germline CDR1 and CDR2: SGDLS and YYNGEE. V was shortened by 0 bases and J by 5 bases, with 14 bases between the two germline ends. CDR3 length equals 15 residues. CDR3 region: CASSVGGQPGETQYF. The CDR3 DNA follows: TGTGCCAGCAGCGTAGGAGGACAGCCAGGGGAGACCCAGTACTTC.

The rearrangement uses TRBV11-2 and TRBJ2-7; 9 bases are shared with TRBD1. V was clipped by 2 bases and J by 2 bases; unmatched bases: 7. The CDR3 has 16 residues. Germline V gives CDR1 SGHAT, CDR2 FQNNGV. The CDR3 sequence is CASSLLPGQGTYEQYF. The CDR3 nucleotides read TGTGCCAGCAGCTTACTACCTGGACAGGGGACCTACGAGCAGTACTTC.

CDR3 DNA: TGTGCCAGCAGCGGTAGCGGATCCTACGAGCAGTACTTC. As protein: CASSGSGSYEQYF. The V and J genes are TRBV2 and TRBJ2-7, with D perhaps TRBD2 (6 bases). This CDR3 region has 13 residues. Germline V gives CDR1 SNHLY, CDR2 FYNNEI. V lost 6 bases to trimming and J lost 1 base, with 10 bases between them. The variable domain in full, with the rest retrieved from reference TRBV2 and TRBJ2-7, is EPEVTQTPSHQVTQMGQEVILRCVPISNHLYFYWYRQILGQKVEFLVSFYNNEISEKSEIFDDQFSVERPDGSNFTLKIRSTKLEDSAMYFCASSGSGSYEQYFGPGTRLTVT.

This clone appeared a few times. The rearrangement joins TRBV19 to TRBJ1-2; D is possibly TRBD1 (5 bases). The CDR3 extends over 16 amino acids. With 7 bases removed from V and 3 bases from J, the gap between germline ends came to 21 bases. Germline values: CDR1 LNHDA, CDR2 SQIVND (reference sequence). The CDR3 nucleotides are TGTGCCAGTACCGACATCGGCGGGGGGAACGACTATGGCTACACCTTC. Its translation is CASTDIGGGNDYGYTF.